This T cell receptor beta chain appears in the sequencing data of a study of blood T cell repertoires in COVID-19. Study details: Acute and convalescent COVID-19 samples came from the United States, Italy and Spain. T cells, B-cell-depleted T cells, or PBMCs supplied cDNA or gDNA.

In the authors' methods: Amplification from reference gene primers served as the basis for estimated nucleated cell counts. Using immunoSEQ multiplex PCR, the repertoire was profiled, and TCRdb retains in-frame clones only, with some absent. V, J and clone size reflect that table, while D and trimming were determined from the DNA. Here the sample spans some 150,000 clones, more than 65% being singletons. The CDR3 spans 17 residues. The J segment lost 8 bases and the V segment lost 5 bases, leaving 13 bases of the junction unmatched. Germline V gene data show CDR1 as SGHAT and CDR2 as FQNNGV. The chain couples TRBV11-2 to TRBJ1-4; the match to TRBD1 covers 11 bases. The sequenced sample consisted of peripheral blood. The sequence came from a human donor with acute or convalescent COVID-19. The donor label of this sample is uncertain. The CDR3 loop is CASSPTPGQGEREKLFF. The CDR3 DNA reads TGTGCCAGCAGCCCCACCCCGGGACAGGGGGAGCGGGAAAAACTGTTTTTT.